The T cell receptor beta chain under discussion was sequenced for a study of chemoradiotherapy in HPV16-positive cancers. This CDR3 region has 14 residues. V was pared by 5 bases and J by 4 bases, with 7 bases of the junction left unmatched. The germline gives CDR1 SGHTS, CDR2 YDEGEE. The table came from immunoSEQ multiplex PCR; TCRdb's copy has only in-frame clones and leaves some out. The sample has under 35,000 clones; approximately 93% are singletons. Study results and caveats: Candidate HPV-specific clones and E7-related TCR motifs grew in tumor during treatment.

Points on this clone: The antigen is undetermined.

The chain links TRBV5-8 to TRBJ1-1, with 8 bases identical to TRBD1. The material sequenced was blood, taken from a patient who underwent chemoradiotherapy. This clonotype was obtained from a human donor with HPV-associated anogenital cancer. The CDR3 here is CASRRTGFRTEAFF. Here the CDR3 DNA reads TGTGCCAGCAGGCGGACAGGGTTTCGCACTGAAGCTTTCTTT. The full variable domain, completed using reference TRBV5-8 and TRBJ1-1, is EAGVTQSPTHLIKTRGQQATLRCSPISGHTSVYWYQQALGLGLQFLLWYDEGEERNRGNFPPRFSGRQFPNYSSELNVNALELEDSALYLCASRRTGFRTEAFFGQGTRLTVV.